Listed below are T cell receptor beta chains from one sample, sequenced in a study of metastatic and nonmetastatic thyroid tumors. TCRdb re-analyzed the PCR reads using MiXCR. The sample lists 30,000 or so clones; 25% to 30% were seen once. Sequenced material: blood. These receptor sequences come from a female donor with papillary thyroid cancer or a benign thyroid nodule (not recorded which). Some clones in this sample may be carry-over from other donors' samples. CDR3s include the opening cysteine and the closing phenylalanine or tryptophan. The D gene is left open where the match is weak. Clone sizes are given selectively: once, few, many, or a class where the clone is expanded.

CDR3 DNA	CDR3 protein	D gene	V gene	J gene	clone size
TGTGCCAGCTCACCAAGTCGGGGGTTGCAGCCCCAGCATTTT	CASSPSRGLQPQHF	-	TRBV18	TRBJ1-5	-
TGTGCCAGCAGGGTCCGGGGCGGGGGCGTGGCCGGGGAGCTGTTTTTT	CASRVRGGGVAGELFF	-	TRBV11-2	TRBJ2-2	few
TGTGCCTGGAGACTAACGGGGGCCAAAAACATTCAGTACTTC	CAWRLTGAKNIQYF	-	TRBV30	TRBJ2-4	many
TGTGCCAGCAGCACCATGACACCTGGAAACACCATATATTTT	CASSTMTPGNTIYF	-	TRBV12-3/TRBV12-4	TRBJ1-3	medium-sized
TGTGCCAGCAGCGGACCCGGGGAGCTGTTTTTT	CASSGPGELFF	-	TRBV6-2/TRBV6-3	TRBJ2-2	medium-sized
TGTGCCAGCAGCGGGCTCCCCACAGATACGCAGTATTTT	CASSGLPTDTQYF	-	TRBV7-3	TRBJ2-3	many
TGTGCCAGCAGTTCAGCGGGAGGCCACAATGAGCAGTTCTTC	CASSSAGGHNEQFF	TRBD2	TRBV6-1	TRBJ2-1	medium-sized
TGTGCCAGCAGTCAGACAGGCTACGAGCAGTACTTC	CASSQTGYEQYF	-	TRBV5-4	TRBJ2-7	few
TGTGCCAGCACAACCGACAGGGTTCGCCGGGGTTCACCCCTCCACTTT	CASTTDRVRRGSPLHF	TRBD1	TRBV28	TRBJ1-6	few
TGTGCAAGCAGTTATAAACAGGGGGAAACAGAAGCTTTCTTT	CASSYKQGETEAFF	TRBD1	TRBV6-4	TRBJ1-1	-
TGTGCCAGCAGTTCCACGGAACCGGGACATGGTCGGTATGGCTACACCTTC	CASSSTEPGHGRYGYTF	-	TRBV27	TRBJ1-2	few
TGTGCCAGCAGTTCCGGACAGGGGAACACTGAAGCTTTCTTT	CASSSGQGNTEAFF	TRBD1	TRBV6-1	TRBJ1-1	-
TGTGCCAGCAGTTTTTGGTACGAGCAGTACTTC	CASSFWYEQYF	-	TRBV12-3/TRBV12-4	TRBJ2-7	few
TGTGCCAGCAGTAAGGACAGGGTGGATGGCTACACCTTC	CASSKDRVDGYTF	TRBD1	TRBV28	TRBJ1-2	-
TGTGCCAGCAGCATCTCTGGGGTCGTAGAGACCCAGTACTTC	CASSISGVVETQYF	-	TRBV7-9	TRBJ2-5	-
TGTGCCAGCAGCGTAGGCCTGGGACGAGACGGCTACACCTTC	CASSVGLGRDGYTF	-	TRBV9	TRBJ1-2	many
TGTGCCAGCAGCGTCGGACAGGGAACCACTGAAGCTTTCTTT	CASSVGQGTTEAFF	TRBD1	TRBV9	TRBJ1-1	-
TGCAGTGCTAGACCAGGCACTCCTCGGTCCGAGCAGTACTTC	CSARPGTPRSEQYF	-	TRBV20-1	TRBJ2-7	-
TGCGCCAGCAGTGAGACTAGTCGGGAGACCCAGTACTTC	CASSETSRETQYF	-	TRBV10-1	TRBJ2-5	few
TGTGCCAGCAGAAAAGGACTAGCGGGGTCCTACGAGCAGTACTTC	CASRKGLAGSYEQYF	TRBD2	TRBV6-2/TRBV6-3	TRBJ2-7	few
TGCGCCAGCAGCCCGGACAGGGCAAATTCACCCCTCCACTTT	CASSPDRANSPLHF	TRBD1	TRBV5-1	TRBJ1-6	once
TGTGCCAGCAGCTCGTGGGGTAGCGCCTACGAGCAGTACTTC	CASSSWGSAYEQYF	-	TRBV6-1	TRBJ2-7	-
TGTGCCAGCGATAACCGGGACAGACATTACGAGCAGTACTTC	CASDNRDRHYEQYF	TRBD1	TRBV28	TRBJ2-7	few
TGTGCCAGCAGCTTGGGAGGGGCCTCCCCAGGAGATACGCAGTATTTT	CASSLGGASPGDTQYF	-	TRBV5-4	TRBJ2-3	-
TGTGCCAGTACTATAAGTCTAGCGGGGGGCTATACGCAGTATTTT	CASTISLAGGYTQYF	TRBD2	TRBV19	TRBJ2-3	many
TGCAGCGTTAGCTGGAGGACGAATGAGCAGTTCTTC	CSVSWRTNEQFF	-	TRBV20-1	TRBJ2-1	-
TGTGCCAGCGGGGGACAGGGGTACACAGATACGCAGTATTTT	CASGGQGYTDTQYF	TRBD1	TRBV7-6	TRBJ2-3	-
TGCAGTGCGCCGGGACTAGCGGGGGGACTTCATGGGACAGATACGCAGTATTTT	CSAPGLAGGLHGTDTQYF	TRBD2	TRBV20-1	TRBJ2-3	once
TGTGCCACCAGTGATTCTTCCAGACCGCTCTATGGCTACACCTTC	CATSDSSRPLYGYTF	-	TRBV24-1	TRBJ1-2	medium-sized
TGTGCCAGCAGTGAAGGAGTCACTGAAGCTTTCTTT	CASSEGVTEAFF	-	TRBV6-1	TRBJ1-1	few
TGTGCCAGCAGTTATGTAATAGGGAACATAGTTGCAACTAATGAAAAACTGTTTTTT	CASSYVIGNIVATNEKLFF	-	TRBV28	TRBJ1-4	few
TGTGCCAGTACCTCAAGGGCACTCGGGGAGCTGTTTTTT	CASTSRALGELFF	-	TRBV19	TRBJ2-2	few
TGCAGTGCTAGTGGTACACCCTATGGCTACACCTTC	CSASGTPYGYTF	-	TRBV20-1	TRBJ1-2	few
TGCAGTGCCCCCCCCCCACGGGGTTGGGGTGGCTACACCTTC	CSAPPPRGWGGYTF	-	TRBV20-1	TRBJ1-2	many
TGTGCCAGCAGCCAAGAAAGGACAGGTGGCGGATCCACCTTC	CASSQERTGGGSTF	TRBD1	TRBV14	TRBJ1-2	-
TGCAGCGTTGAAAGGGGGACAAGGTATAACTATGGCTACACCTTC	CSVERGTRYNYGYTF	-	TRBV29-1	TRBJ1-2	many
TGTGCCAGCAGCTTAGCGCTAAATTCCGGGACAGGGGGTAACTATGGCTACACCTTC	CASSLALNSGTGGNYGYTF	TRBD1	TRBV11-1	TRBJ1-2	many
TGTGCCAGCAGCGTAGTCGGAGAGGATGAGCAGTTCTTC	CASSVVGEDEQFF	-	TRBV9	TRBJ2-1	many
TGTGCCAGCAGGTCGGGACGAGTCGGGAATAAGCCCCAGCATTTT	CASRSGRVGNKPQHF	-	TRBV6-1	TRBJ1-5	-
TGCGCCAGCAGCCACCGGACAGGGGAGGATTCACCCCTCCACTTT	CASSHRTGEDSPLHF	TRBD1	TRBV4-1	TRBJ1-6	-
TGTGCCAGCAGTTACTCCTGGCGGGATACGCAGTATTTT	CASSYSWRDTQYF	-	TRBV6-2/TRBV6-3	TRBJ2-3	few
TGCAGTGCTAGTTATCCGGTGGCAAGGGGTATGAACACTGAAGCTTTCTTT	CSASYPVARGMNTEAFF	-	TRBV20-1	TRBJ1-1	medium-sized
TGTGCCAGCACCCCTTTGGGGACAGAGAACACTGAAGCTTTCTTT	CASTPLGTENTEAFF	TRBD1	TRBV9	TRBJ1-1	-
TGTGCCAGCTCGGACCCGGGAGACACAGATACTCACTATTTT	CASSDPGDTDTHYF	-	TRBV6-2/TRBV6-3	TRBJ2-3	-
TGTGCCAGTAGTTTTCGTAAATCCGTGGAGCTGTTTTTT	CASSFRKSVELFF	-	TRBV19	TRBJ2-2	few
TGTGCCAGCAGCTTATCCGGGACAGGGGCTATTGTGAGCTCCTACGAGCAGTACTTC	CASSLSGTGAIVSSYEQYF	TRBD1	TRBV11-1	TRBJ2-7	-
TGTGCCAGCAGCGAAACAACTGTGGGACTAGCGGGGGCCCTAAGAGATAAGCAGTATTTT	CASSETTVGLAGALRDKQYF	TRBD2	TRBV2	TRBJ2-3	-
TGCAGTGCTAGACAAACTAGAGGTCCGTACAATGAGCAGTTCTTC	CSARQTRGPYNEQFF	-	TRBV20-1	TRBJ2-1	-
TGTGCCAGCAGCCAAGTGGTGGAGAGGGGTGGGGATACGCAGTATTTT	CASSQVVERGGDTQYF	-	TRBV3-1	TRBJ2-3	many
TGTGCCAGCACTTTGATACTATCCGGGGAGCTGTTTTTT	CASTLILSGELFF	-	TRBV6-2/TRBV6-3	TRBJ2-2	few
TGTGCCAGCAGCGGCGGTGACAGCATGAACACTGAAGCTTTCTTT	CASSGGDSMNTEAFF	-	TRBV5-6	TRBJ1-1	many
TGTGCCTGGGGACGGGGCGGTGATACGCAGTATTTT	CAWGRGGDTQYF	-	TRBV30	TRBJ2-3	few
TGTGCCAGCAGTGCCCGAAATGAGCAGTTCTTC	CASSARNEQFF	-	TRBV27	TRBJ2-1	few
TGTGCCAGCAGCGGGGACAGGGAGGGCACCGGGGAGCTGTTTTTT	CASSGDREGTGELFF	TRBD1	TRBV9	TRBJ2-2	-